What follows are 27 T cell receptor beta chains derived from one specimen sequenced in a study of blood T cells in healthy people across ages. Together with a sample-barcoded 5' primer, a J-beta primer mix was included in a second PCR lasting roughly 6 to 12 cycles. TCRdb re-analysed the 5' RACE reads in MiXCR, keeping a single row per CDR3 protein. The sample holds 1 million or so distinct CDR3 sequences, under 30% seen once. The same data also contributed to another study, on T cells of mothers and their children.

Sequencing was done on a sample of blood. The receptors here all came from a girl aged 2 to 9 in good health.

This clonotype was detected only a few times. The CDR3 DNA reads TGTGCCAGCAGTTTAATACAGGGGGCCTACGAGCAGTACTTC. Translated, it gives CASSLIQGAYEQYF. The rearrangement links TRBV12-3 or TRBV12-4 to TRBJ2-7, with TRBD1 matching over 8 bases. The CDR3 covers 14 residues. Germline trimming cut 2 bases from V and 2 bases from J; bases unmatched to any gene: 2.

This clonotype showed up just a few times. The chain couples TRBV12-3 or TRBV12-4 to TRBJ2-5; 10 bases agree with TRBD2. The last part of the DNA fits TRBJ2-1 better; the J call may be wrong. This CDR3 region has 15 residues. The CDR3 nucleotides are TGTGCCAGCACCACCCTAGCGGGGGTTCCCAATGAGCAGTTCTTC. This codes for CASTTLAGVPNEQFF.

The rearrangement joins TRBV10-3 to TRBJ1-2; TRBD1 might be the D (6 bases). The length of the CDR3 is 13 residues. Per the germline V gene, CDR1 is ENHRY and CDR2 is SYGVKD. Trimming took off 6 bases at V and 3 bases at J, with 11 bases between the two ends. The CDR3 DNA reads TGTGCCATCAGCGACAGGCCTGACTATGGCTACACCTTC. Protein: CAISDRPDYGYTF.

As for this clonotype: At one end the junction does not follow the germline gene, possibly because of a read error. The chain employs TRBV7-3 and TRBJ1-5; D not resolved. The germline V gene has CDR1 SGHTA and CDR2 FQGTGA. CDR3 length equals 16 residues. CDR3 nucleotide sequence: TGTGCCAGCAGCTTAACGAGGGAGGGAAATGATCAGTCCCAGCATTTT. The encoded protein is CASSLTREGNDQSQHF.

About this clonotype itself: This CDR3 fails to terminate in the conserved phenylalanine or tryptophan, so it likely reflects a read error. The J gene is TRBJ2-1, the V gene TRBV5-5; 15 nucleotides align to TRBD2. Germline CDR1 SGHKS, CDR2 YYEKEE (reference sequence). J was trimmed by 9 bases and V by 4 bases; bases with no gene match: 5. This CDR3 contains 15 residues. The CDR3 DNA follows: TGTGCCAGCAGCATTGGACTAGCGGGAGGGGTTGAGCAGTTCCTC. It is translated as CASSIGLAGGVEQFL.

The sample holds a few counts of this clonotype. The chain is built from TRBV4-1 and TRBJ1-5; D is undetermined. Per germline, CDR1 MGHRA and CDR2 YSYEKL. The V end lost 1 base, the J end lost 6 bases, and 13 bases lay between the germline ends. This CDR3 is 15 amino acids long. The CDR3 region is CASSQVGGVGQPQHF. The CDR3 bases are TGCGCCAGCAGCCAAGTGGGCGGGGTAGGTCAGCCCCAGCATTTT.

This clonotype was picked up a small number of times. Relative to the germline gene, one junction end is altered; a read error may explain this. The CDR3 nucleotides are TGCACCAGCAGCCCGGGGGGGGGCTACACATCGTTC. Amino acids: CTSSPGGGYTSF. The gene calls are TRBV5-1 and TRBJ2-1; 8 bases map to TRBD2. Germline CDR1 is SGHRS and CDR2 is YFSETQ. The CDR3 has 12 residues. Combining the CDR3 with reference TRBV5-1 and TRBJ2-1 gives the whole variable domain KAGVTQTPRYLIKTRGQQVTLSCSPISGHRSVSWYQQTPGQGLQFLFEYFSETQRNKGNFPGRFSGRQFSNSRSEMNVSTLELGDSALYLCTSSPGGGYTSFGPGTRLTVL.

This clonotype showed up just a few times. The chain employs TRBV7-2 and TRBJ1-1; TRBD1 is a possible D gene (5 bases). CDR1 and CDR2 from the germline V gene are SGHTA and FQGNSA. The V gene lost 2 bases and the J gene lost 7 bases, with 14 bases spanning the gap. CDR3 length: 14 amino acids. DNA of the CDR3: TGTGCCAGCAGCTTAAGCTCAGGGACGGATGAAGCTTTCTTT. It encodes CASSLSSGTDEAFF.

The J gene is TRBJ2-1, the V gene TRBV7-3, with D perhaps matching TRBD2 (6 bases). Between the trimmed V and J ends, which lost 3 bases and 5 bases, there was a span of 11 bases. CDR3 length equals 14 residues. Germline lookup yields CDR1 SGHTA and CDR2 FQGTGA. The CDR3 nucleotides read TGTGCCAGCAGCTTCCTTGGGGGGAACAATGAGCAGTTCTTC. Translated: CASSFLGGNNEQFF.

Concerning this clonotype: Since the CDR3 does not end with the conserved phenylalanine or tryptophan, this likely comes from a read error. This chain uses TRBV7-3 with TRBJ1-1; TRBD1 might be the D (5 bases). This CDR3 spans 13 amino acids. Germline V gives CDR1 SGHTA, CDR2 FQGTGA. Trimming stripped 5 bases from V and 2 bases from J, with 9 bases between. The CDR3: CASSPTGNTEAFS. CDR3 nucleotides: TGTGCCAGCAGCCCCACAGGCAACACTGAAGCTTTCTCT.

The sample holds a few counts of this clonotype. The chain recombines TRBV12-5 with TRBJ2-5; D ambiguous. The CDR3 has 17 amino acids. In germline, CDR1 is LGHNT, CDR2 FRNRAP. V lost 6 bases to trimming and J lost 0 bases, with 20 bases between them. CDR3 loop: CASGSSVGLGYQETQYF. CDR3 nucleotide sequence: TGTGCTAGTGGCTCCTCGGTTGGGCTAGGGTACCAAGAGACCCAGTACTTC.

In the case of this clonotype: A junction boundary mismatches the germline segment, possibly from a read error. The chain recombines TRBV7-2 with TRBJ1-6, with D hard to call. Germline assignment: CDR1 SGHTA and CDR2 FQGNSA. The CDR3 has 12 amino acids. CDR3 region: CAGSFSNSPLHF. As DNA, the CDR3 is TGTGCCGGCAGCTTTAGTAATTCACCCCTCCACTTT.

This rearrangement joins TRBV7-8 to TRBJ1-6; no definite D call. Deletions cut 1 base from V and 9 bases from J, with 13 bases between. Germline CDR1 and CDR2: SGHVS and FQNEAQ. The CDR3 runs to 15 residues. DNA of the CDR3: TGTGCCAGCAGCTTAGGACCGACCTGGAGTTCACCCCTCCACTTT. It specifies CASSLGPTWSSPLHF.

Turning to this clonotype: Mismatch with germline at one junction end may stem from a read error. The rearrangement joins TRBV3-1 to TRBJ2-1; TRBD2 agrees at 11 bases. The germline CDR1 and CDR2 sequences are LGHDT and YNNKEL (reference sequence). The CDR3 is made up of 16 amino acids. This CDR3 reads CTSSQESLAGGNEQFF. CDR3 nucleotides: TGTACCAGCAGCCAAGAATCCCTAGCGGGAGGCAATGAGCAGTTCTTC.

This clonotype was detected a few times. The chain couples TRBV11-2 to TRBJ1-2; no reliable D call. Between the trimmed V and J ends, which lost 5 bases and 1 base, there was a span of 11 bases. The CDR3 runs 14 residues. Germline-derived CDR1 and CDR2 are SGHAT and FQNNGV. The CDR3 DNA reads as TGTGCCAGCAGCGCCCGTCCGGATAACTATGGCTACACCTTC. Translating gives CASSARPDNYGYTF.

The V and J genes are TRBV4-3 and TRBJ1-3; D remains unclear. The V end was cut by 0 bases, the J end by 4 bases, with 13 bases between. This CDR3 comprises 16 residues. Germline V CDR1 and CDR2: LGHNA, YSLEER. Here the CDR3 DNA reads TGCGCCAGCAGCCAAGATCGACGGGCCGGGGGAAACACCATATATTTT. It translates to CASSQDRRAGGNTIYF.

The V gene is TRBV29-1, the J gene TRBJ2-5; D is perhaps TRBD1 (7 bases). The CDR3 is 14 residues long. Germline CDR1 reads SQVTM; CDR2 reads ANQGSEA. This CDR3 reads CSAGGSSYQETQYF. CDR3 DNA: TGCAGTGCAGGGGGGTCCTCGTACCAAGAGACCCAGTACTTC. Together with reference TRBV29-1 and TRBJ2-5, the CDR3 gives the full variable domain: SAVISQKPSRDICQRGTSLTIQCQVDSQVTMMFWYRQQPGQSLTLIATANQGSEATYESGFVIDKFPISRPNLTFSTLTVSNMSPEDSSIYLCSAGGSSYQETQYFGPGTRLLVL.

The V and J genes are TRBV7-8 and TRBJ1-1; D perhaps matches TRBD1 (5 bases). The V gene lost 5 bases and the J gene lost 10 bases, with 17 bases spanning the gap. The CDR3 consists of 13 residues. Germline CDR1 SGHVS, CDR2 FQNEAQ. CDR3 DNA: TGTGCCAGCAGCCCTTCGATCTCCGGGGGAGCTTTCTTT. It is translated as CASSPSISGGAFF.

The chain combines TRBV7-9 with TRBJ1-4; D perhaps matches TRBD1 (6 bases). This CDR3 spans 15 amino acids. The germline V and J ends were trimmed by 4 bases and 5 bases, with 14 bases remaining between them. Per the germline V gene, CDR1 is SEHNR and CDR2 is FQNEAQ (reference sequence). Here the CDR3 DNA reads TGTGCCAGCAGCTCGATACAGGGATTAAATGAAAAACTGTTTTTT. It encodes CASSSIQGLNEKLFF.

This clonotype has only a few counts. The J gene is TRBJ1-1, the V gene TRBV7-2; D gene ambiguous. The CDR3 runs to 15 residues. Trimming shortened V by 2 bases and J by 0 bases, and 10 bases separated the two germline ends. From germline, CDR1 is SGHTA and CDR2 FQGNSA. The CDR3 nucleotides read TGTGCCAGCAGCTTATATCCCCAGATGAACACTGAAGCTTTCTTT. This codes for CASSLYPQMNTEAFF. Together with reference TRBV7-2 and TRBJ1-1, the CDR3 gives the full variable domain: GAGVSQSPSNKVTEKGKDVELRCDPISGHTALYWYRQSLGQGLEFLIYFQGNSAPDKSGLPSDRFSAERTGGSVSTLTIQRTQQEDSAVYLCASSLYPQMNTEAFFGQGTRLTVV.

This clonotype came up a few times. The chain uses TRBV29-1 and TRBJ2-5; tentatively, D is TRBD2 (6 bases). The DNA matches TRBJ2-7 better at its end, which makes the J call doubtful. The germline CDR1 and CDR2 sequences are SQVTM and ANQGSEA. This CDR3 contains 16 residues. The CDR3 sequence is CSVEDPGTGDAYEQYF. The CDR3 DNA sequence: TGCAGCGTTGAAGATCCCGGGACGGGGGATGCCTACGAGCAGTACTTC.

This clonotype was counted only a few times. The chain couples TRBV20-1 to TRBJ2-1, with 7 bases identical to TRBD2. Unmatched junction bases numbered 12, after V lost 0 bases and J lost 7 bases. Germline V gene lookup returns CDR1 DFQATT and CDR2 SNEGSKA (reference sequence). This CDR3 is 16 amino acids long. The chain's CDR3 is CSARDSWAGVGNEQFF. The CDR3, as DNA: TGCAGTGCTAGAGATAGTTGGGCGGGAGTAGGAAATGAGCAGTTCTTC.

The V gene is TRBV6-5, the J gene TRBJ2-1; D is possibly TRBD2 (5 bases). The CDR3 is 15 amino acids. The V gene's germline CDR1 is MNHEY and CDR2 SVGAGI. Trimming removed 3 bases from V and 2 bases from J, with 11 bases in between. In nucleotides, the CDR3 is TGTGCCAGCAGTTATATGACGGGGACCTACAATGAGCAGTTCTTC. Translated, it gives CASSYMTGTYNEQFF.

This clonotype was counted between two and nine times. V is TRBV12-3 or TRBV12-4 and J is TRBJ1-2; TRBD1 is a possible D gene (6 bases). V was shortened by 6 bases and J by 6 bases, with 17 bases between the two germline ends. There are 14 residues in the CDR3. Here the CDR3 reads CASSQTRAGDGYTF. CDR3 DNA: TGTGCCAGCAGCCAGACCAGAGCAGGGGATGGCTACACCTTC.

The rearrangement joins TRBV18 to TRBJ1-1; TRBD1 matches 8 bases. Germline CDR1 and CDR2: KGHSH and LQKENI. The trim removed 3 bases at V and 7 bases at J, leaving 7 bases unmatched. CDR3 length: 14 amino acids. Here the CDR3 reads CASSPLQGVGEAFF. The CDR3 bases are TGTGCCAGCTCACCCCTACAGGGGGTGGGTGAAGCTTTCTTT.

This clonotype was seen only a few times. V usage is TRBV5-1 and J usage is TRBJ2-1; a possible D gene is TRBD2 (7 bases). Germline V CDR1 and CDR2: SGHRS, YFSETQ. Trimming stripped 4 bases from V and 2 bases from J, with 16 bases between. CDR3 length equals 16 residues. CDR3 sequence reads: CASSSGTPITYNEQFF. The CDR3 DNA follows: TGCGCCAGCAGCAGCGGGACACCCATAACCTACAATGAGCAGTTCTTC.

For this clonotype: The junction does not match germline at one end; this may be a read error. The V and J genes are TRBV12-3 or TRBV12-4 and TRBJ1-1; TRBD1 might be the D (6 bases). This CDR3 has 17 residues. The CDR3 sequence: CASSFGLNRVMNAEAFF. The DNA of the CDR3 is TGTGCCAGCAGTTTTGGATTGAACAGGGTTATGAACGCTGAAGCTTTCTTT.